These 31 T cell receptor beta chains share one sample of origin, sequenced in a study of cytomegalovirus exposure and HLA in healthy donors. 13 Jbeta primers and 60 Vbeta primers were used for the PCR. Data came from immunoSEQ multiplex PCR; TCRdb stores just in-frame clones and leaves some out. Here the sample spans some 150,000 clones, about three quarters being singletons. The sample consisted of PBMCs. Every receptor here comes from a male donor in good health and CMV-seronegative.

The chain has TRBV27 and TRBJ2-1, with 8 bases fitting TRBD2. This CDR3 has 16 residues. The junction had 4 bases not matched to a gene; V was cut back by 2 bases and J by 1 base. CDR1 is MNHEY and CDR2 is SMNVEV in the germline V gene (reference sequence). The CDR3 spells CASSLEASGSYNEQFF. CDR3 nucleotides: TGTGCCAGCAGTTTAGAGGCTAGCGGGTCCTACAATGAGCAGTTCTTC.

This clone was observed a handful of times. This rearrangement joins TRBV5-4 to TRBJ1-3, with D unresolved. Trimming removed 3 bases at V and 1 base at J, with 8 bases between. This CDR3 has 14 residues. The V gene's germline CDR1 is SGHNT and CDR2 YYREEE (reference sequence). For the CDR3, the DNA is TGTGCCAGCAGCTCGACTGGGTCTGGAAACACCATATATTTT. Amino acid sequence: CASSSTGSGNTIYF.

The chain combines TRBV11-2 with TRBJ2-5, with 10 bases lining up with TRBD1. In germline, CDR1 is SGHAT, CDR2 FQNNGV. V shed 6 bases, J shed 2 bases, and the junction held 6 bases outside the gene matches. The CDR3 runs to 15 residues. In DNA form, the CDR3 reads TGTGCCAGCAGAAGGGACAGGGGTAGTCAAGAGACCCAGTACTTC. Translated, it gives CASRRDRGSQETQYF.

The rearrangement links TRBV4-3 to TRBJ1-1; no clear D gene. Germline V gene lookup returns CDR1 LGHNA and CDR2 YSLEER. V shed 0 bases and J shed 1 base, with 6 bases lying between them. CDR3 length: 14 amino acids. The CDR3 nucleotides read TGCGCCAGCAGCCAAGATAGCCGGAACACTGAAGCTTTCTTT. Translated, it gives CASSQDSRNTEAFF.

The CDR3: CASSLESGGVYGYTF. CDR3 nucleotide sequence: TGTGCCAGCAGCTTAGAATCGGGTGGTGTCTATGGCTACACCTTC. This sequence joins TRBV7-6 and TRBJ1-2; D remains ambiguous. The V gene lost 1 base and the J gene lost 4 bases, with 13 bases spanning the gap. This CDR3 comprises 15 residues. In germline, CDR1 is SGHVS, CDR2 FNYEAQ.

This rearrangement joins TRBV19 to TRBJ2-7; a possible D gene is TRBD1 (6 bases). Germline CDR1 LNHDA, CDR2 SQIVND (reference sequence). Trimming shortened V by 3 bases and J by 2 bases, and 8 bases separated the two germline ends. The CDR3 spans 13 residues. CDR3 residues: CASSMKGAYEQYF. The CDR3 DNA reads as TGTGCCAGTAGTATGAAGGGGGCCTACGAGCAGTACTTC.

V is TRBV25-1 and J is TRBJ1-2; D might be TRBD1 (5 bases). The germline V gene has CDR1 MGHDK and CDR2 SYGVNS. V dropped 1 base and J dropped 0 bases, with 9 bases sitting between them. The CDR3 runs to 15 residues. Here the CDR3 DNA reads TGTGCCAGCAGTGAATTGGGGCGAGCTAACTATGGCTACACCTTC. Its translation is CASSELGRANYGYTF.

This clone came up once. This chain uses TRBV27 with TRBJ2-4; possibly TRBD1 for D (6 bases). This CDR3 comprises 16 residues. Germline CDR1 and CDR2: MNHEY and SMNVEV (reference sequence). Trimming removed 5 bases at V and 0 bases at J, with 14 bases between. This CDR3 reads CASSTGDTRAKNIQYF. The CDR3 DNA sequence: TGTGCCAGCAGTACCGGGGACACAAGAGCCAAAAACATTCAGTACTTC.

The chain is built from TRBV5-5 and TRBJ1-5; D remains ambiguous. The germline V and J ends were trimmed by 1 base and 11 bases, with 13 bases remaining between them. The CDR3 sequence is 13 residues long. CDR1 is SGHKS and CDR2 is YYEKEE in the germline V gene (reference sequence). CDR3 bases: TGTGCCAGCAGCTTGTCTGGGAGGGAGTCCCAGCATTTT. Translating it yields CASSLSGRESQHF.

The gene calls are TRBV29-1 and TRBJ2-3, with D unresolved. Per the germline V gene, CDR1 is SQVTM and CDR2 is ANQGSEA. This CDR3 comprises 10 residues. V was pared by 7 bases and J by 1 base, with 3 bases between. As DNA, the CDR3 is TGCAGCGGCGGCACAGATACGCAGTATTTT. This codes for CSGGTDTQYF.

This clone was detected a few times. The CDR3 protein is CASSQLSGGSSNSPLHF. The CDR3 coding sequence is TGTGCCAGCAGCCAACTGTCTGGGGGGTCCTCGAATTCACCCCTCCACTTT. The chain recombines TRBV4-2 with TRBJ1-6; TRBD1 might be the D (5 bases). Trimming took off 2 bases at V and 7 bases at J, with 18 bases between the two ends. The CDR3 has 17 amino acids. Germline assignment: CDR1 LGHNA and CDR2 YNFKEQ.

As DNA, the CDR3 is TGTGCCAGCAGCCAAGTAGGACAGGGGAACTATGGCTACACCTTC. Its protein is CASSQVGQGNYGYTF. V usage is TRBV14 and J usage is TRBJ1-2; 9 bases fit TRBD1. V lost 1 base, J lost 2 bases, and 2 bases stayed unmatched. CDR3 length: 15 residues. Germline assignment: CDR1 SGHDN and CDR2 FVKESK.

The chain uses TRBV10-2 and TRBJ2-1; 9 bases fit TRBD2. Germline CDR1 is WSHSY and CDR2 is SAAADI. The trim removed 6 bases at V and 6 bases at J, leaving 12 bases unmatched. CDR3 size: 16 residues. The CDR3 here is CASRGLAAGGLNEQFF. The CDR3 DNA is TGCGCCAGCAGAGGACTAGCTGCGGGGGGGCTCAATGAGCAGTTCTTC.

Worth noting for this clone: A read error may produce the germline difference seen at one junction end. The chain uses TRBV27 and TRBJ2-7; 7 nucleotides line up with TRBD2. Per germline, CDR1 MNHEY and CDR2 SMNVEV (reference sequence). The CDR3 spans 15 residues. The CDR3 DNA reads as TGTGCCGGCAGTACCCCAGGTGGACTAGGGGACGAGCAGTACTTC. It specifies CAGSTPGGLGDEQYF.

V usage is TRBV9 and J usage is TRBJ1-1; a weak D match, TRBD1 (6 bases). From germline, CDR1 is SGDLS and CDR2 YYNGEE. The ends were cut back, 2 bases at V and 5 bases at J, with 16 bases in the middle. The CDR3 extends over 15 amino acids. The CDR3 loop reads CASSVTGTRVTEAFF. CDR3 bases: TGTGCCAGCAGCGTTACCGGGACACGGGTTACTGAAGCTTTCTTT.

The chain links TRBV7-9 to TRBJ1-2; TRBD1 matches at 9 bases. This CDR3 is built from 14 residues. V shed 5 bases and J 8 bases; nucleotides not matched to a gene: 9. The germline V gene encodes CDR1 SEHNR and CDR2 FQNEAQ (reference sequence). This CDR3 reads CASSPTGTGIGYTF. The CDR3, as DNA: TGTGCCAGCAGCCCGACCGGGACAGGGATAGGCTACACCTTC.

The chain links TRBV27 to TRBJ2-1; maybe TRBD2 (5 bases). The CDR3 consists of 12 residues. Germline lookup yields CDR1 MNHEY and CDR2 SMNVEV (reference sequence). V shed 8 bases and J shed 5 bases, with 10 bases lying between them. The CDR3 loop reads CASRRQNNEQFF. Written as DNA, the CDR3 is TGTGCCAGCCGGAGGCAGAACAATGAGCAGTTCTTC.

V usage is TRBV9 and J usage is TRBJ1-1; a possible D gene is TRBD1 (5 bases). The CDR3 contains 13 residues. Germline values: CDR1 SGDLS, CDR2 YYNGEE. The V gene lost 3 bases and the J gene lost 10 bases, with 16 bases spanning the gap. For the CDR3, the DNA is TGTGCCAGCAGCGCTATGACAGAGTCTTTAGCTTTCTTT. This translates into CASSAMTESLAFF.

V usage is TRBV2 and J usage is TRBJ2-5; no clear D. The J call may be wrong; the DNA end is better matched by TRBJ2-7. This CDR3 has 15 amino acids. Germline lookup yields CDR1 SNHLY and CDR2 FYNNEI. The CDR3 DNA follows: TGTGCCAGCAGCGCCAGATTCCTTAGCTCCTACGAGCAGTACTTC. Translation: CASSARFLSSYEQYF.

This sequence joins TRBV6-1 and TRBJ2-3, with 7 positions matching TRBD2. There are 17 residues in the CDR3. After removal of 0 bases from V and 2 bases from J, the junction contained 8 bases not matched to a gene. The V gene's germline CDR1 is MNHNS and CDR2 SASEGT. CDR3 amino acids: CASSEAEREAYTDTQYF. The CDR3, as DNA: TGTGCCAGCAGTGAAGCCGAACGGGAGGCCTACACAGATACGCAGTATTTT.

V is TRBV4-2 and J is TRBJ1-5, with a tentative D call TRBD1 (5 bases). CDR1 LGHNA and CDR2 YNFKEQ come from the germline V gene. Deletions cut 0 bases from V and 2 bases from J, with 11 bases between. The CDR3 covers 16 residues. CDR3 sequence: CASSQEWGVGNQPQHF. CDR3 coding DNA: TGTGCCAGCAGCCAAGAATGGGGGGTCGGCAATCAGCCCCAGCATTTT.

The gene calls are TRBV5-5 and TRBJ1-5; possibly TRBD1 for D (5 bases). CDR3 length: 15 amino acids. Germline values: CDR1 SGHKS, CDR2 YYEKEE (reference sequence). Between the trimmed V and J ends, which lost 0 bases and 0 bases, there was a span of 7 bases. CDR3 loop: CASSLDRFSNQPQHF. CDR3 in DNA: TGTGCCAGCAGCTTGGACAGGTTTAGCAATCAGCCCCAGCATTTT. The full variable domain, in which reference TRBV5-5 and TRBJ1-5 provide the parts outside the CDR3, is DAGVTQSPTHLIKTRGQQVTLRCSPISGHKSVSWYQQVLGQGPQFIFQYYEKEERGRGNFPDRFSARQFPNYSSELNVNALLLGDSALYLCASSLDRFSNQPQHFGDGTRLSIL.

This clone has only one observation. This rearrangement joins TRBV6-1 to TRBJ2-7; 8 bases agree with TRBD1. V was clipped by 4 bases and J by 0 bases; unmatched bases: 5. The CDR3 contains 15 residues. Germline V CDR1 and CDR2: MNHNS, SASEGT. The CDR3 is CASSGTGFSSYEQYF. The DNA for the CDR3 is TGTGCCAGCAGTGGGACAGGGTTTAGCTCCTACGAGCAGTACTTC.

The genes are TRBV7-9 and TRBJ2-7; possibly TRBD1 for D (6 bases). V lost 5 bases and J 5 bases, leaving 16 bases between the germline ends. Germline CDR1 and CDR2: SEHNR and FQNEAQ (reference sequence). The CDR3 extends over 14 amino acids. The CDR3 spells CASSPTTQGDEQYF. CDR3 nucleotides: TGTGCCAGCAGCCCGACCACACAGGGAGACGAGCAGTACTTC.

The chain carries TRBV9 and TRBJ1-1; D call uncertain. The germline CDR1 and CDR2 sequences are SGDLS and YYNGEE. The ends were cut back, 0 bases at V and 0 bases at J, with 15 bases in the middle. The CDR3 totals 17 residues. The CDR3 sequence: CASSVDRTYYMNTEAFF. In DNA form, the CDR3 reads TGTGCCAGCAGCGTAGACAGAACTTATTACATGAACACTGAAGCTTTCTTT.

The V and J genes are TRBV11-2 and TRBJ2-1; TRBD2 matches at 9 bases. Germline-derived CDR1 and CDR2 are SGHAT and FQNNGV. CDR3 length: 15 residues. J gave up 8 bases and V 5 bases, and 10 bases lay outside the gene matches. The chain's CDR3 is CASSPKRGAKDEQFF. In DNA, the CDR3 is TGTGCCAGCAGCCCGAAGCGGGGGGCAAAGGATGAGCAGTTCTTC.

V and J are TRBV6-4 and TRBJ2-1, with TRBD2 identical over 8 bases. This CDR3 contains 13 residues. Trimming at V came to 5 bases and at J to 9 bases, leaving 6 bases not matched to a gene. Germline values: CDR1 MRHNA, CDR2 SNTAGT. The DNA for the CDR3 is TGTGCCAGCAGTCCCCAGCGGGAGTCTGAGCAGTTCTTC. Its protein product is CASSPQRESEQFF.

The chain has TRBV7-6 and TRBJ2-2; TRBD2 aligns across 9 bases. Germline CDR1 and CDR2: SGHVS and FNYEAQ. This CDR3 spans 16 amino acids. Trimming at V came to 7 bases and at J to 6 bases, leaving 12 bases not matched to a gene. CDR3 region: CASNSPGLAPAGELFF. The CDR3 nucleotides read TGTGCCAGCAACTCACCGGGACTAGCTCCTGCCGGGGAGCTGTTTTTT.

In this sample, this clone turned up a few times. The genes are TRBV19 and TRBJ2-7; 7 bases agree with TRBD1. V lost 4 bases and J lost 3; bases outside the gene matches: 3. CDR1 and CDR2 from the germline V gene are LNHDA and SQIVND (reference sequence). The CDR3 has 13 amino acids. The CDR3 DNA is TGTGCCAGTAGTAGGAACAGGGGCTACGAGCAGTACTTC. Protein: CASSRNRGYEQYF.

This clone was detected a few times. V and J are TRBV2 and TRBJ2-5; 9 positions match TRBD1. Germline V gives CDR1 SNHLY, CDR2 FYNNEI. This CDR3 has 15 amino acids. Unmatched junction bases numbered 5, after V lost 4 bases and J lost 2 bases. Written as DNA, the CDR3 is TGTGCCAGCAGTGGGACAGGGGTCGGACAAGAGACCCAGTACTTC. Its translation is CASSGTGVGQETQYF.

The rearrangement links TRBV5-4 to TRBJ2-5, with D possibly being TRBD2 (5 bases). The J call is doubtful: the DNA matches TRBJ2-7 better. Looked up from germline, CDR1 is SGHNT and CDR2 is YYREEE (reference sequence). CDR3 size: 16 residues. This CDR3 reads CASSPQAGRGTYEQYF. The CDR3 bases are TGTGCCAGCAGCCCACAAGCTGGGAGAGGCACCTACGAGCAGTACTTC.